The T cell receptor (beta chain) under discussion was sequenced for a study of blood T cell repertoires in COVID-19. The data were produced by immunoSEQ multiplex PCR, yet TCRdb's version contains in-frame clones alone and is incomplete. The data show under 250,000 clones, less than 85% seen once. This receptor was identified in a woman aged 70-85 years with active or convalescent COVID-19. What was sequenced was peripheral blood.

The CDR3 protein is CASSLDYRGAGADTQYF. CDR3 in DNA: TGTGCCAGCAGCTTAGACTATCGCGGGGCAGGCGCAGATACGCAGTATTTT. The V gene is TRBV11-2, the J gene TRBJ2-3, with D possibly being TRBD2 (6 bases). The CDR3 covers 17 residues. CDR1 and CDR2 from the germline V gene are SGHAT and FQNNGV. V was shortened by 0 bases and J by 4 bases, with 17 bases between the two germline ends. The variable domain in full, completed from reference TRBV11-2 and TRBJ2-3, reads EAGVAQSPRYKIIEKRQSVAFWCNPISGHATLYWYQQILGQGPKLLIQFQNNGVVDDSQLPKDRFSAERLKGVDSTLKIQPAKLEDSAVYLCASSLDYRGAGADTQYFGPGTRLTVL.